The 23 T cell receptor beta chains below all came from one sample that was sequenced in a study of PD-1 blockade in mismatch repair-deficient tumors. Here immunoSEQ multiplex PCR was the method, and the copy in TCRdb shows in-frame clones only, minus some. The data contain about 51,000 clones, roughly 78% of them singletons. Sequenced material: peripheral blood, taken 4 weeks after starting pembrolizumab. These TCRs come from an adult with mismatch repair-deficient cancer.

The CDR3 DNA is TGTGCCAGCAGCTTGTTGCGGACAGCCTCCTACGAGCAGTACTTC. Translation gives CASSLLRTASYEQYF. This chain links TRBV5-5 with TRBJ2-7, with D maybe TRBD1 (6 bases). V dropped 1 base and J dropped 0 bases, with 11 bases sitting between them. The CDR3 sequence is 15 residues long. Germline V gene sequence: CDR1 SGHKS, CDR2 YYEKEE (reference sequence).

The chain combines TRBV6-5 with TRBJ1-1; D gene uncertain. This CDR3 is 15 amino acids long. Trimming pared 0 bases from V and 4 bases from J, leaving 12 bases between. Per germline, CDR1 MNHEY and CDR2 SVGAGI. Here the CDR3 reads CASSYSRRGGTEAFF. In nucleotides, the CDR3 is TGTGCCAGCAGTTACTCAAGGAGAGGAGGCACTGAAGCTTTCTTT.

The genes are TRBV27 and TRBJ1-3; D unclear. CDR3 size: 13 residues. Germline V gene data show CDR1 as MNHEY and CDR2 as SMNVEV (reference sequence). The germline V and J ends were trimmed by 6 bases and 0 bases, with 6 bases remaining between them. CDR3 sequence (DNA): TGTGCCAGCAGGGGTCACTCTGGAAACACCATATATTTT. The encoded protein is CASRGHSGNTIYF.

The chain has TRBV11-2 and TRBJ1-1; 7 nucleotides line up with TRBD1. With V trimmed by 4 bases and J by 11 bases, 10 bases remained unmatched. CDR1 is SGHAT and CDR2 is FQNNGV in the germline V gene. The CDR3 totals 13 residues. The CDR3 nucleotides are TGTGCCAGCAGCTCTGACAGGGTTCTGTACGCTTTCTTT. This encodes CASSSDRVLYAFF.

This clone occurred a few times. The chain carries TRBV30 and TRBJ2-7; TRBD2 agrees at 8 bases. The trim removed 4 bases at V and 7 bases at J, leaving 12 bases unmatched. Germline loops: CDR1 GTSNPN, CDR2 SVGIG (reference sequence). The CDR3 runs 14 residues. CDR3: CAWTRFRSGGEQYF. In DNA form, the CDR3 reads TGTGCCTGGACCCGATTTAGGAGCGGGGGAGAGCAGTACTTC.

V usage is TRBV19 and J usage is TRBJ2-1; 11 bases are a match to TRBD2. From germline, CDR1 is LNHDA and CDR2 SQIVND (reference sequence). J was trimmed by 3 bases and V by 5 bases; bases with no gene match: 0. This CDR3 is 14 amino acids long. The CDR3: CASSGTSGYNEQFF. The CDR3 bases are TGTGCCAGTAGTGGGACTAGCGGCTACAATGAGCAGTTCTTC.

The genes are TRBV19 and TRBJ1-2, with D perhaps TRBD1 (6 bases). Trimming cost V 7 bases and J 0 bases, with 12 bases left between them. The CDR3 runs to 14 residues. Germline V gives CDR1 LNHDA, CDR2 SQIVND (reference sequence). The DNA of the CDR3 is TGTGCCAGTAACACAGGGCCCCCTAACTATGGCTACACCTTC. This codes for CASNTGPPNYGYTF.

J is TRBJ2-5 and V is TRBV7-6; 11 bases are shared with TRBD1. Trimming took 6 bases from V and 4 from J; bases not matched to a gene: 7. Germline values: CDR1 SGHVS, CDR2 FNYEAQ. This CDR3 comprises 15 residues. CDR3 nucleotide sequence: TGTGCCAGCAGGTCGGGACAGGGGGTGGGAGAGACCCAGTACTTC. Amino acid sequence: CASRSGQGVGETQYF.

The chain uses TRBV6-1 and TRBJ2-3; maybe TRBD2 (6 bases). The CDR3 loop spans 15 amino acids. Germline CDR1 and CDR2: MNHNS and SASEGT. V gave up 6 bases and J gave up 4 bases, with 17 bases separating them. The CDR3 sequence is CASSGGGRGSDTQYF. Here the CDR3 DNA reads TGTGCCAGCAGCGGTGGGGGGAGAGGGTCAGATACGCAGTATTTT.

The V call is TRBV7-2, the J call TRBJ1-2; D is perhaps TRBD1 (6 bases). The length of the CDR3 is 13 residues. V dropped 6 bases and J dropped 2 bases, with 10 bases sitting between them. Germline CDR1 SGHTA, CDR2 FQGNSA. The CDR3 DNA is TGTGCCAGCAGTCTGGACAGCAACTATGGCTACACCTTC. Protein: CASSLDSNYGYTF. The whole variable domain, remainder taken from reference TRBV7-2 and TRBJ1-2, is GAGVSQSPSNKVTEKGKDVELRCDPISGHTALYWYRQSLGQGLEFLIYFQGNSAPDKSGLPSDRFSAERTGGSVSTLTIQRTQQEDSAVYLCASSLDSNYGYTFGSGTRLTVV.

The chain is built from TRBV7-9 and TRBJ2-7, with 11 bases matching TRBD1. The J segment lost 2 bases and the V segment lost 5 bases, leaving 11 bases of the junction unmatched. Germline CDR1 is SEHNR and CDR2 is FQNEAQ (reference sequence). This CDR3 is built from 17 residues. CDR3 bases: TGTGCCAGCAGCATCACCTTCCGGGACAGGGGGGCCTACGAGCAGTACTTC. This gives the protein CASSITFRDRGAYEQYF.

This clone showed up just once. This rearrangement joins TRBV2 to TRBJ2-4; 9 bases fit TRBD2. The CDR3 totals 16 residues. J gave up 6 bases and V 5 bases, and 11 bases lay outside the gene matches. In germline, CDR1 is SNHLY, CDR2 FYNNEI. The CDR3 nucleotides are TGTGCCAGCAGTCTCGGGGCTAGCGGGACCGCAAACATTCAGTACTTC. Translating gives CASSLGASGTANIQYF.

The rearrangement uses TRBV6-1 and TRBJ1-3; tentatively, D is TRBD1 (6 bases). This CDR3 comprises 13 residues. Germline CDR1 reads MNHNS; CDR2 reads SASEGT. V gave up 8 bases and J gave up 0 bases, with 8 bases separating them. CDR3 DNA sequence: TGTGCCAGCGGAGGGGGCTCTGGAAACACCATATATTTT. Amino acids: CASGGGSGNTIYF.

This rearrangement joins TRBV19 to TRBJ2-1, with D tentatively TRBD2 (5 bases). The CDR3 totals 16 residues. Trimming took 7 bases from V and 2 from J, leaving 18 bases between them. Germline V gene data show CDR1 as LNHDA and CDR2 as SQIVND (reference sequence). This CDR3 reads CASTRSPGGTYNEQFF. The CDR3 DNA reads as TGTGCCAGTACAAGATCGCCAGGAGGCACCTACAATGAGCAGTTCTTC. The complete variable domain, with remaining parts taken from reference TRBV19 and TRBJ2-1, reads DGGITQSPKYLFRKEGQNVTLSCEQNLNHDAMYWYRQDPGQGLRLIYYSQIVNDFQKGDIAEGYSVSREKKESFPLTVTSAQKNPTAFYLCASTRSPGGTYNEQFFGPGTRLTVL.

V is TRBV2 and J is TRBJ1-4; 9 bases map to TRBD1. V shed 5 bases and J 15 bases; nucleotides not matched to a gene: 13. The CDR3 spans 14 residues. Germline V gene lookup returns CDR1 SNHLY and CDR2 FYNNEI. The CDR3 loop reads CASSFDRGTGRMFF. DNA for the CDR3: TGTGCCAGCAGTTTCGACCGGGGGACAGGGCGGATGTTTTTT.

The table lists this clone with a few counts. The chain joins TRBV7-2 to TRBJ1-5, with D possibly being TRBD1 (6 bases). From germline, CDR1 is SGHTA and CDR2 FQGNSA. The CDR3 length is 14 residues. V shed 0 bases and J shed 6 bases, with 9 bases lying between them. CDR3 nucleotides: TGTGCCAGCAGCTTAGCGGGGGGCGGTCAGCCCCAGCATTTT. This codes for CASSLAGGGQPQHF.

The rearrangement joins TRBV30 to TRBJ2-5; 7 bases are a match to TRBD1. Germline CDR1 is GTSNPN and CDR2 is SVGIG (reference sequence). V dropped 5 bases and J dropped 3; count of bases not matched to a gene: 6. The CDR3 runs to 13 residues. The CDR3 protein is CAWLSTGKETQYF. The CDR3 nucleotides read TGTGCCTGGTTGTCGACAGGGAAAGAGACCCAGTACTTC.

This chain uses TRBV10-3 with TRBJ1-4; D remains ambiguous. Germline CDR1 and CDR2: ENHRY and SYGVKD. CDR3 length equals 12 residues. Trimming removed 10 bases at V and 4 bases at J, with 10 bases between. Here the CDR3 DNA reads TGTGCCACGTCGTTAGGTAATGAAAAACTGTTTTTT. Encoded protein: CATSLGNEKLFF.

The chain has TRBV2 and TRBJ1-2, with D possibly TRBD1 on 5 matching bases. CDR3 length: 18 amino acids. V was cut by 6 bases and J by 0 bases, with 23 bases left in between. The germline V gene has CDR1 SNHLY and CDR2 FYNNEI. For the CDR3, the DNA is TGTGCCAGCAGCGCCCCGGTTCAGGGCCTTTCACCTAACTATGGCTACACCTTC. Amino acid sequence: CASSAPVQGLSPNYGYTF.

The rearrangement joins TRBV6-5 to TRBJ2-3; D unclear. This CDR3 is built from 15 residues. V was trimmed by 0 bases and J by 3 bases, leaving 10 bases between them. Germline assignment: CDR1 MNHEY and CDR2 SVGAGI. The DNA of the CDR3 is TGTGCCAGCAGTTACTCGTTCCCCGGAACAGATACGCAGTATTTT. This encodes CASSYSFPGTDTQYF.

The chain combines TRBV4-1 with TRBJ2-3; the match to TRBD2 covers 10 bases. The germline V gene has CDR1 MGHRA and CDR2 YSYEKL. The CDR3 length is 16 residues. Trimming removed 4 bases from V and 5 bases from J; junction bases left unmatched: 9. The CDR3 loop is CASSRISGRIEDTQYF. The CDR3 DNA follows: TGCGCCAGCAGCCGAATTAGCGGGAGGATAGAAGATACGCAGTATTTT.

V is TRBV6-1 and J is TRBJ1-5; TRBD1 matches 7 bases. Germline trimming cut 6 bases from V and 4 bases from J; bases unmatched to any gene: 3. Germline V lookup: CDR1 MNHNS, CDR2 SASEGT. The CDR3 is made up of 13 amino acids. CDR3 protein: CASSSQGNQPQHF. The CDR3 DNA reads as TGTGCCAGCAGCTCACAGGGGAATCAGCCCCAGCATTTT.

The rearrangement uses TRBV4-1 and TRBJ1-1, with unresolved D. The CDR3 is 16 residues long. The germline V gene encodes CDR1 MGHRA and CDR2 YSYEKL. V was pared by 0 bases and J by 5 bases, with 16 bases between. The CDR3 DNA reads as TGCGCCAGCAGCCAAGATTCGGGCAGCCTGAGGACTGAAGCTTTCTTT. Translated, it gives CASSQDSGSLRTEAFF.